This TCR beta chain was observed in a study of blood T cells in healthy people across ages. Whole-study findings and limits: Both naive CD4+ cell counts and diversity were greater in long-lived donors than in aged donors. TCR beta diversity tracked closely with naive T cell percentage. Naive and antigen-experienced cells could not be conclusively compared, given unsorted PBMCs.

On this clonotype itself: The antigen remains unidentified.

Total RNA amounts of at least 6 micrograms were extracted per sample. The authors ran a second PCR of about 6 to 11 cycles using a sample-barcoded 5' primer and a J-beta primer mix. TCRdb fed the 5' RACE reads into MiXCR, producing one record per CDR3 protein. The sample has about 380,000 distinct CDR3 sequences, more than 45% seen once; the top ten hold 45% to 60%. Sequenced input: blood. The clonotype comes from a man in his 60s in good health.

The CDR3 coding sequence is TGTGCCAGCAGTACGTGGGGGGGCCATATCGGTTCACCCCTCCACTTT. Translated: CASSTWGGHIGSPLHF. This sequence joins TRBV6-5 and TRBJ1-6; perhaps TRBD1 as D (6 bases). The CDR3 is 16 residues long. Trimming cost V 5 bases and J 9 bases, with 20 bases left between them. Germline loops: CDR1 MNHEY, CDR2 SVGAGI.